The entry below gives a single TCR beta chain sequence along with its context. This specimen belongs to a study of blood T cell repertoires in COVID-19. Turning to the study itself: COVID-19 samples from acute and convalescent phases originated in the United States, Italy and Spain. From T cells, B-cell-depleted T cells, or PBMCs came the material, which was cDNA or gDNA.

Some clones are missing from TCRdb's copy, which holds only in-frame ones; the method was immunoSEQ multiplex PCR. The sample contains about 270,000 clones, less than 90% of which appear only once. Germline V gene sequence: CDR1 SGHAT, CDR2 FQNNGV. The CDR3 covers 15 residues. The V gene lost 8 bases and the J gene lost 1 base, with 18 bases spanning the gap. The receptor's source is a man between 60 and 70 years old who had recovered from COVID-19. Sample: peripheral blood. The chain uses TRBV11-2 and TRBJ2-7; weak D call: TRBD1 (6 bases). In DNA form, the CDR3 reads TGTGCCAGCGGTACCACCGGGACACAGTCCTACGAGCAGTACTTC. This encodes CASGTTGTQSYEQYF.